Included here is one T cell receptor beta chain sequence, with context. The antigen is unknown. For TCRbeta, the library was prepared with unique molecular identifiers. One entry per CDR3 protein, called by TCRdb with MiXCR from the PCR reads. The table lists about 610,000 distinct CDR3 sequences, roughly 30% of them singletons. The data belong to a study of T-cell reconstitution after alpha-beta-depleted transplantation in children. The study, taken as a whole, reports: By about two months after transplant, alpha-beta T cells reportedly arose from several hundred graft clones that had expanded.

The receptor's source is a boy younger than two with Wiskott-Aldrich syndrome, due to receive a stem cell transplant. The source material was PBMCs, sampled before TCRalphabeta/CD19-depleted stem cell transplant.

The CDR3 is CASSQETGNTQYF. The CDR3 region has the DNA TGTGCCAGCAGCCAAGAGACCGGGAATACGCAGTATTTT. This sequence joins TRBV4-2 and TRBJ2-3; TRBD2 might be the D (5 bases). The CDR3 sequence is 13 residues long. Trimming cost V 0 bases and J 7 bases, with 8 bases left between them. The V gene's germline CDR1 is LGHNA and CDR2 YNFKEQ.